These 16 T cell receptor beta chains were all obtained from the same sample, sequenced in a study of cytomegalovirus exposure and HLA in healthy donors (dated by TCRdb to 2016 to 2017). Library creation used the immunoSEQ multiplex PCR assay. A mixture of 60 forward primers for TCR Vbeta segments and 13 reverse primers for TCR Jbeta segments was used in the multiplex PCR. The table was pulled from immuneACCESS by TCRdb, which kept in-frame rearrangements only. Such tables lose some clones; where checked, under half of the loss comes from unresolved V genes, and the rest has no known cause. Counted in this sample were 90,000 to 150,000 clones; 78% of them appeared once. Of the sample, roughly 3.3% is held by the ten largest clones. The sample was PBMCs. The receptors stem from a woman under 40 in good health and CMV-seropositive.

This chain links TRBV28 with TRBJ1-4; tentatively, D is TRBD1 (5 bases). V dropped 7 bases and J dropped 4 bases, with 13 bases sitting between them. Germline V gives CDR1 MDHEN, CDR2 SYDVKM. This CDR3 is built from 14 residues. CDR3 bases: TGTGCCAGCAAAACAGGCTTGGTTAATGAAAAACTGTTTTTT. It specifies CASKTGLVNEKLFF. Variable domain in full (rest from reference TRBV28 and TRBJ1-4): DVKVTQSSRYLVKRTGEKVFLECVQDMDHENMFWYRQDPGLGLRLIYFSYDVKMKEKGDIPEGYSVSREKKERFSLILESASTNQTSMYLCASKTGLVNEKLFFGSGTQLSVL.

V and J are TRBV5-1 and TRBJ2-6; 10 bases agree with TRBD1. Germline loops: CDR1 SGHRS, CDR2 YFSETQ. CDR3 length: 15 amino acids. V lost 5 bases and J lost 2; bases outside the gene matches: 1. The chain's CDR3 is CASRGTGAGANVLTF. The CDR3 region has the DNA TGCGCCAGCAGGGGGACAGGGGCTGGGGCCAACGTCCTGACTTTC.

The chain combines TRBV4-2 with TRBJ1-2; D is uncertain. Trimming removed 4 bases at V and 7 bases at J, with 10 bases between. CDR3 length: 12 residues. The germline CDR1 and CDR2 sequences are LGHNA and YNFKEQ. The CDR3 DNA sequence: TGTGCCAGCAGCCCAGGTGTAGGTGGCTACACCTTC. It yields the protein CASSPGVGGYTF.

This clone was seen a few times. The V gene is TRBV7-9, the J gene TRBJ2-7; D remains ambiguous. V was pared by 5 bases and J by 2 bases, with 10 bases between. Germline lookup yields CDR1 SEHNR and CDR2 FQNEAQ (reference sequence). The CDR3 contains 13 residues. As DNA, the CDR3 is TGTGCCAGCAGCCTGGCCCTTACCTACGAGCAGTACTTC. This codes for CASSLALTYEQYF.

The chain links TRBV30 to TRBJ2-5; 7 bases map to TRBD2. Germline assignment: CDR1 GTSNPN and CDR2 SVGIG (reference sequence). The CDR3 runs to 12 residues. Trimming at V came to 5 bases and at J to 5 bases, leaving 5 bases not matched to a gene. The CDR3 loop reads CAWLTSSETQYF. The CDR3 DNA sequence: TGTGCCTGGTTGACTAGCTCGGAGACCCAGTACTTC.

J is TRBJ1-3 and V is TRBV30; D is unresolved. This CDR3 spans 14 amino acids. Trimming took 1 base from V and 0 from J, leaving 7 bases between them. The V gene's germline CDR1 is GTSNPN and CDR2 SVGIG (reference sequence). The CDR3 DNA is TGTGCCTGGAGTGGAGGATACTCTGGAAACACCATATATTTT. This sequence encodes CAWSGGYSGNTIYF.

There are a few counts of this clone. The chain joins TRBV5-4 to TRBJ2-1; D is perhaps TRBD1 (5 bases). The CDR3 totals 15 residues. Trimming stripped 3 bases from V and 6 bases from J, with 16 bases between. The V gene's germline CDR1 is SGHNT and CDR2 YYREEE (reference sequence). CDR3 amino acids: CASSSQGGPFNEQFF. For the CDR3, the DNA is TGTGCCAGCAGCTCTCAGGGTGGTCCTTTCAATGAGCAGTTCTTC.

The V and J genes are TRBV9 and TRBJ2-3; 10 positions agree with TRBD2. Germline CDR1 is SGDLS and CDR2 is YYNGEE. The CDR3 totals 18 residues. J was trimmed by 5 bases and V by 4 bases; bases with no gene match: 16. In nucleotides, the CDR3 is TGTGCCAGCAGCCCCTGGTCTAGCGGGGGACCCAGGCGAGATACGCAGTATTTT. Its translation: CASSPWSSGGPRRDTQYF.

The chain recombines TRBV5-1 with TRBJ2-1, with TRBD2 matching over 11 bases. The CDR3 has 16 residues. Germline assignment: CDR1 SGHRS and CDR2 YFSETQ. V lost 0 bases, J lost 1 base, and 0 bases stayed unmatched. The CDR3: CASSLGLAGSYNEQFF. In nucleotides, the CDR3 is TGCGCCAGCAGCTTGGGACTAGCGGGGTCCTACAATGAGCAGTTCTTC.

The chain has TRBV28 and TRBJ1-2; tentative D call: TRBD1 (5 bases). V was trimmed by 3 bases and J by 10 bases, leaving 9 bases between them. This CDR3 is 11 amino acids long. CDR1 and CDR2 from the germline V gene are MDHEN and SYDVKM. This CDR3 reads CASSFRQFYTF. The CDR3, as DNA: TGTGCCAGCAGTTTCAGACAGTTCTACACCTTC.

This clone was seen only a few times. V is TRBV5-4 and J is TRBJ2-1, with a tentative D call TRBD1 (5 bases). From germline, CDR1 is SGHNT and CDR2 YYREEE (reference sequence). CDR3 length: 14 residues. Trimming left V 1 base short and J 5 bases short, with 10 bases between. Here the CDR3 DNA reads TGTGCCAGCAGCTTGAAAGGGGTCCACAATGAGCAGTTCTTC. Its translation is CASSLKGVHNEQFF.

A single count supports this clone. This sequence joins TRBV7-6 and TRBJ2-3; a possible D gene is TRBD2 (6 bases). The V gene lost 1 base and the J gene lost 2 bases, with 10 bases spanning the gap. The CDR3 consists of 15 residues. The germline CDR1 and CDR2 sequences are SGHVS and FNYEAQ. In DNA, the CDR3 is TGTGCCAGCAGCTTAGGGGGCGGGGCCACAGATACGCAGTATTTT. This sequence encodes CASSLGGGATDTQYF. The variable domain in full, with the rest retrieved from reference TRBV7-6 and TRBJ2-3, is GAGVSQSPRYKVTKRGQDVALRCDPISGHVSLYWYRQALGQGPEFLTYFNYEAQQDKSGLPNDRFSAERPEGSISTLTIQRTEQRDSAMYRCASSLGGGATDTQYFGPGTRLTVL.

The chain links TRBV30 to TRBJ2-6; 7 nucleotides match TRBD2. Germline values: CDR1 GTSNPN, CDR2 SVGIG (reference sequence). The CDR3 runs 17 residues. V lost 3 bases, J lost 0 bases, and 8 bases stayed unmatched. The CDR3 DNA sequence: TGTGCCTGGAGGGGGAGGGCAGGGAGCTCTGGGGCCAACGTCCTGACTTTC. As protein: CAWRGRAGSSGANVLTF.

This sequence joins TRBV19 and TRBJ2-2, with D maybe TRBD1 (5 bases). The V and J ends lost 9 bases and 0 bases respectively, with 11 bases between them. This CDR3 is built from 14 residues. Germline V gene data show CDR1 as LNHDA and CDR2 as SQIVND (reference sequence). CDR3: CASSTQANTGELFF. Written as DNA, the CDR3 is TGTGCCAGCTCAACACAGGCGAACACCGGGGAGCTGTTTTTT.

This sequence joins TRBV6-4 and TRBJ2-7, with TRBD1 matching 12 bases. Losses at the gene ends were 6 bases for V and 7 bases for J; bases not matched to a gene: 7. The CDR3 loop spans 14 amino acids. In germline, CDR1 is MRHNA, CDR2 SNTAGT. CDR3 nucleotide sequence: TGTGCCAGCAGCCCGGGACAGGGGGCAGAAGAGCAGTACTTC. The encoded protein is CASSPGQGAEEQYF.

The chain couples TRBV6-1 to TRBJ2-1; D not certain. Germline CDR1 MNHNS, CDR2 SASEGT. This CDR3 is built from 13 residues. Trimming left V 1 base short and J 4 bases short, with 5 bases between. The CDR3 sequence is CASSEDSYNEQFF. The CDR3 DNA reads TGTGCCAGCAGTGAAGACAGTTACAATGAGCAGTTCTTC.